What follows is one TCR beta chain and its context. This sample was taken from a study of cytomegalovirus exposure and HLA in healthy donors. PCR primers comprised 60 Vbeta and 13 Jbeta primers. Repertoires were generated with immunoSEQ multiplex PCR, while TCRdb's copy carries only in-frame clones and drops some. The sample lists over 150,000 clones, 80% to 85% occurring once. V lost 0 bases, J lost 7 bases, and 6 bases stayed unmatched. This CDR3 comprises 15 residues. Per the germline V gene, CDR1 is MGHRA and CDR2 is YSYEKL. This clonotype was sampled from a boy between 2 and 15 years old in good health and CMV-seronegative. Sequenced sample: PBMCs. The V and J genes are TRBV4-1 and TRBJ2-1; 7 bases are shared with TRBD2. CDR3: CASSQDPASGNEQFF. The DNA of the CDR3 is TGCGCCAGCAGCCAAGATCCGGCTAGCGGAAATGAGCAGTTCTTC.